This T cell receptor (beta chain) was documented in a study of blood T cell repertoires in COVID-19 (dated by TCRdb to about 2020). With respect to the entire study: Collaborator samples came from the United States, Italy and Spain and covered acute and convalescent phases of COVID-19. The samples were drawn from the first 160 participants of the ongoing ImmuneRACE study and from under 1,500 subjects provided by 6 global collaborators. The material from the prospective study consisted of cDNA or gDNA derived from T cells, B-cell-depleted T cells, or PBMCs. Nearly every sample came with metadata listing a de-identified subject ID, COVID-19 status, age in years and sex. A freely available public database, intended as a resource for researchers studying the immune response to SARS-CoV-2, is where the repertoires were released. Subjects who had been exposed to COVID-19, were actively infected with it, or had recovered from it provided the deeply sampled blood TCRbeta repertoires that made up the dataset. Where HLA class I and class II types were available, the types were taken from metadata supplied by the sample provider, not from assay-based typing.

The germline V gene gives CDR1 as MNHNS and CDR2 as SASEGT. The V end loses 3 bases and the J end loses 1 base, and a stretch of 9 bases separates them. Taken from cysteine to phenylalanine, the CDR3 has 14 residues. The CDR3 DNA has 42 bases and is translated from base 1. As regards this clone: The antigen it recognizes is unknown. Per-base qualities were not stored, and no clone one base away is much larger. Other DNA sequences in this sample translate to the same CDR3.

The investigation overall reported the following: Clinical and demographic metadata were provided uncurated, with the amount varying by source and participant.

The immunoSEQ Assay, a bias-controlled multiplex PCR, was used to amplify TCRbeta CDR3 regions from genomic DNA. The study's own analysis went as follows. The number of nucleated cells in each sample was estimated by amplification of reference gene primers within the assay. To quantify the absolute abundance of each unique TCRbeta CDR3 rearrangement, sequence reads were collapsed and filtered. For each sample, productive Simpson clonality was calculated as the square root of Simpson's diversity index across productive rearrangements. TCRdb's version of the immuneACCESS table is confined to in-frame rearrangements and falls short of the full clone set. An unresolved V gene accounts for under half of the shortfall where checked; the remainder is of unknown origin. D and trimming were read from the DNA, whereas the V and J calls and clone size are those reported in that table. Within this sample are about 100,000 clones, with about nine tenths of them counted one time only. The ten largest make up roughly 1.9% of the sample.

The collaborating institutions used their own protocols to collect whole blood in K2EDTA tubes. For TCRbeta analysis, collaborator samples were shipped as frozen whole blood, as isolated PBMCs, or as DNA extracted from either sample type. The receptor's source is a man aged 45-65 years with active COVID-19. This chain is built from TRBV6-1 and TRBJ2-5; the best D guess is TRBD1, with 5 bases matching. Sequenced sample: peripheral blood. The nucleotides are TGTGCCAGCAGTGAGCAGGGTCCCCAAGAGACCCAGTACTTC. It specifies CASSEQGPQETQYF.